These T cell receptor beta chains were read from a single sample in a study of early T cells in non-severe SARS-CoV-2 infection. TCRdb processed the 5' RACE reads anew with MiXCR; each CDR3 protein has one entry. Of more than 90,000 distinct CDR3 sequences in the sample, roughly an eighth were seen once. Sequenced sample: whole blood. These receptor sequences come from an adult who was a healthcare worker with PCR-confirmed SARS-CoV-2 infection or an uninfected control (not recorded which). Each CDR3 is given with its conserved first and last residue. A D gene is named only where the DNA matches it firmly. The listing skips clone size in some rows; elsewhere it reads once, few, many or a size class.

CDR3 protein: CASRVTATNEKLFF; CDR3 DNA: TGTGCCAGCCGGGTCACGGCAACTAATGAAAAACTGTTTTTT; J gene: TRBJ1-4; clone size: few; V gene: TRBV6-5; D gene: .; CDR3 length: 14
CDR3 protein: CASSPGTRVFF; CDR3 DNA: TGTGCCAGCAGCCCCGGGACTAGGGTGTTCTTC; J gene: TRBJ2-1; clone size: few; V gene: TRBV28; D gene: TRBD2; CDR3 length: 11
CDR3 protein: CSARGTVLNQPQHF; CDR3 DNA: TGCAGTGCTAGGGGGACAGTCCTTAATCAGCCCCAGCATTTT; J gene: TRBJ1-5; clone size: .; V gene: TRBV20-1; D gene: TRBD1; CDR3 length: 14
CDR3 protein: CSVAPRGDTGELFF; CDR3 DNA: TGCAGCGTAGCCCCTAGGGGGGACACCGGGGAGCTGTTTTTT; J gene: TRBJ2-2; clone size: few; V gene: TRBV29-1; D gene: .; CDR3 length: 14
CDR3 protein: CASSLMGQGASTQYF; CDR3 DNA: TGCGCCAGCAGCTTGATGGGACAGGGGGCCAGCACGCAGTATTTT; J gene: TRBJ2-3; clone size: .; V gene: TRBV5-1; D gene: TRBD1; CDR3 length: 15
CDR3 protein: CASSSSPVSYEQYF; CDR3 DNA: TGTGCCAGCAGTTCCAGCCCGGTCTCCTACGAGCAGTACTTC; J gene: TRBJ2-7; clone size: few; V gene: TRBV7-6; D gene: .; CDR3 length: 14
CDR3 protein: CASSQQGAGANVLTF; CDR3 DNA: TGTGCCAGCAGCCAACAGGGAGCTGGGGCCAACGTCCTGACTTTC; J gene: TRBJ2-6; clone size: many; V gene: TRBV3-1; D gene: .; CDR3 length: 15
CDR3 protein: CASSLAGQVSNEKLFF; CDR3 DNA: TGCGCCAGCAGCTTGGCCGGGCAGGTCTCTAATGAAAAACTGTTTTTT; J gene: TRBJ1-4; clone size: .; V gene: TRBV5-1; D gene: .; CDR3 length: 16
CDR3 protein: CASSPRRTTYEQYF; CDR3 DNA: TGTGCCAGCAGCCCGAGGAGGACCACCTACGAGCAGTACTTC; J gene: TRBJ2-7; clone size: many; V gene: TRBV11-2; D gene: .; CDR3 length: 14
CDR3 protein: CASSRPNTDTQYF; CDR3 DNA: TGTGCCAGCAGCCGACCCAACACAGATACGCAGTATTTT; J gene: TRBJ2-3; clone size: many; V gene: TRBV5-4; D gene: .; CDR3 length: 13
CDR3 protein: CASTGRAGYEQYF; CDR3 DNA: TGTGCCAGCACTGGGAGGGCCGGCTACGAGCAGTACTTC; J gene: TRBJ2-7; clone size: many; V gene: TRBV3-1; D gene: TRBD2; CDR3 length: 13
CDR3 protein: CASSLAEGAGGYEQYF; CDR3 DNA: TGTGCCAGCAGTTTAGCAGAGGGGGCGGGAGGTTACGAGCAGTACTTC; J gene: TRBJ2-7; clone size: few; V gene: TRBV28; D gene: .; CDR3 length: 16
CDR3 protein: CASSEGDYRYEQYF; CDR3 DNA: TGTGCCAGCAGTGAAGGGGACTACCGCTACGAGCAGTACTTC; J gene: TRBJ2-7; clone size: .; V gene: TRBV6-1; D gene: TRBD2; CDR3 length: 14
CDR3 protein: CASSPWYF; CDR3 DNA: TGTGCCAGCAGCCCGTGGTATTTT; J gene: TRBJ2-3; clone size: .; V gene: TRBV27; D gene: .; CDR3 length: 8
CDR3 protein: CASSLGAWGDTQYF; CDR3 DNA: TGTGCCAGCAGCTTAGGGGCGTGGGGAGATACGCAGTATTTT; J gene: TRBJ2-3; clone size: few; V gene: TRBV7-2; D gene: .; CDR3 length: 14
CDR3 protein: CASTRQLQETQYF; CDR3 DNA: TGTGCCAGCACGCGACAGTTGCAAGAGACCCAGTACTTC; J gene: TRBJ2-5; clone size: few; V gene: TRBV2; D gene: .; CDR3 length: 13
CDR3 protein: CASRLTGVGHTEAFF; CDR3 DNA: TGTGCCAGCAGGTTAACAGGGGTTGGTCACACTGAAGCTTTCTTT; J gene: TRBJ1-1; clone size: many; V gene: TRBV7-8; D gene: TRBD1; CDR3 length: 15
CDR3 protein: CASSQLPRGGLPNEQFF; CDR3 DNA: TGTGCCAGCAGCCAACTACCGCGGGGGGGCCTCCCCAATGAGCAGTTCTTC; J gene: TRBJ2-1; clone size: .; V gene: TRBV4-2; D gene: TRBD2; CDR3 length: 17
CDR3 protein: CASTLGTLHNSPLHF; CDR3 DNA: TGTGCCAGCACCCTAGGGACGCTACATAATTCACCCCTCCACTTT; J gene: TRBJ1-6; clone size: few; V gene: TRBV6-5; D gene: .; CDR3 length: 15
CDR3 protein: CASSLTRQLYNEQFF; CDR3 DNA: TGTGCCAGCAGCTTAACCCGACAGCTATACAATGAGCAGTTCTTC; J gene: TRBJ2-1; clone size: .; V gene: TRBV7-2; D gene: .; CDR3 length: 15
CDR3 protein: CASSQRTSGGYGYTF; CDR3 DNA: TGTGCCAGCAGTCAGCGGACTTCAGGGGGCTACGGCTACACCTTC; J gene: TRBJ1-2; clone size: .; V gene: TRBV28; D gene: TRBD1; CDR3 length: 15
CDR3 protein: CASSAGTDLSTDTQYF; CDR3 DNA: TGCGCCAGCAGCGCCGGGACTGATCTTAGCACAGATACGCAGTATTTT; J gene: TRBJ2-3; clone size: .; V gene: TRBV5-1; D gene: .; CDR3 length: 16
CDR3 protein: CASSLGRTDTQYF; CDR3 DNA: TGTGCCAGCAGCCTGGGACGCACAGATACGCAGTATTTT; J gene: TRBJ2-3; clone size: .; V gene: TRBV28; D gene: .; CDR3 length: 13
CDR3 protein: CASSSDGLSNQPQHF; CDR3 DNA: TGTGCCAGCAGTTCGGACGGCTTGAGCAATCAGCCCCAGCATTTT; J gene: TRBJ1-5; clone size: .; V gene: TRBV12-3/TRBV12-4; D gene: .; CDR3 length: 15
CDR3 protein: CASSSARRGDQFF; CDR3 DNA: TGTGCCAGCAGTTCGGCGCGTAGGGGGGATCAGTTCTTC; J gene: TRBJ2-1; clone size: few; V gene: TRBV6-2/TRBV6-3; D gene: .; CDR3 length: 13
CDR3 protein: CASSLTGSVAYEQYF; CDR3 DNA: TGTGCCAGCAGCTTGACAGGGAGCGTCGCGTACGAGCAGTACTTC; J gene: TRBJ2-7; clone size: .; V gene: TRBV7-9; D gene: TRBD1; CDR3 length: 15
CDR3 protein: CASRPGTIGSYEQYF; CDR3 DNA: TGTGCCAGCAGACCCGGGACAATAGGCTCCTACGAGCAGTACTTC; J gene: TRBJ2-7; clone size: many; V gene: TRBV6-5; D gene: .; CDR3 length: 15
CDR3 protein: CASSLSYRDREKRETQYF; CDR3 DNA: TGTGCCAGCAGCTTATCTTACCGGGACAGGGAGAAGAGAGAGACCCAGTACTTC; J gene: TRBJ2-5; clone size: many; V gene: TRBV7-8; D gene: TRBD1; CDR3 length: 18
CDR3 protein: CASSLGTSMNTEAFF; CDR3 DNA: TGTGCCAGCAGCCTGGGGACCTCCATGAACACTGAAGCTTTCTTT; J gene: TRBJ1-1; clone size: .; V gene: TRBV7-3; D gene: .; CDR3 length: 15